The 11 T cell receptor beta chains reported below all come from one sample, sequenced in a study of cytomegalovirus exposure and HLA in healthy donors. Sequencing used immunoSEQ multiplex PCR; TCRdb keeps in-frame clones, though not all of them. Of 150,000 to 200,000 clones in the sample, more than 75% were seen once. Specimen: PBMCs. The receptors derive from a woman in her late teens or twenties in good health and CMV-seronegative.

The gene calls are TRBV5-6 and TRBJ1-5, with 8 bases matching TRBD1. The V and J ends lost 2 bases and 3 bases, in that order; junction bases with no gene match: 4. The CDR3 is 15 amino acids. Germline V lookup: CDR1 SGHDT, CDR2 YYEEEE. The CDR3 reads CASSLGQGANQPQHF. Here the CDR3 DNA reads TGTGCCAGCAGCTTAGGCCAGGGGGCCAATCAGCCCCAGCATTTT.

Comments on this clone: One junction end does not reproduce the germline sequence, and a read error may be involved. V usage is TRBV19 and J usage is TRBJ1-1, with D possibly matching TRBD1 (5 bases). CDR1 is LNHDA, CDR2 SQIVND, per germline (reference sequence). This CDR3 region has 13 residues. CDR3 DNA sequence: TGTGCCAGTTATGACAGTCTGAACATTGAAGCTTTCTTT. Protein product: CASYDSLNIEAFF.

V gene TRBV9 combines with J gene TRBJ2-3; possible D gene TRBD2, 6 bases. Germline V gene lookup returns CDR1 SGDLS and CDR2 YYNGEE. The CDR3 is made up of 13 amino acids. V shed 4 bases and J shed 3 bases, with 9 bases lying between them. In nucleotides, the CDR3 is TGTGCCAGCAGCCTCCGGGAGACAGATACGCAGTATTTT. Its protein is CASSLRETDTQYF.

This clone appeared a few times. V is TRBV18 and J is TRBJ1-2, with 10 positions matching TRBD1. The CDR3 extends over 15 amino acids. The germline gives CDR1 KGHSH, CDR2 LQKENI. V shed 3 bases and J 0 bases; nucleotides not matched to a gene: 1. The CDR3 reads CASSPDRGSNYGYTF. The CDR3 DNA reads TGTGCCAGCTCACCGGACAGGGGGTCTAACTATGGCTACACCTTC. Together with reference TRBV18 and TRBJ1-2, the CDR3 gives the full variable domain: NAGVMQNPRHLVRRRGQEARLRCSPMKGHSHVYWYRQLPEEGLKFMVYLQKENIIDESGMPKERFSAEFPKEGPSILRIQQVVRGDSAAYFCASSPDRGSNYGYTFGSGTRLTVV.

V usage is TRBV4-2 and J usage is TRBJ2-7, with 9 bases matching TRBD1. V lost 1 base to trimming and J lost 3 bases; unmatched junction nucleotides: 4. The CDR3 consists of 15 residues. Germline assignment: CDR1 LGHNA and CDR2 YNFKEQ. The CDR3 DNA is TGTGCCAGCAGCCAAGCCCGGGACAGGGTCTACGAGCAGTACTTC. Residues: CASSQARDRVYEQYF.

The chain is built from TRBV5-1 and TRBJ1-5, with 8 bases fitting TRBD1. CDR3 length: 15 amino acids. Losses at the gene ends were 4 bases for V and 5 bases for J; bases not matched to a gene: 8. Germline CDR1 and CDR2: SGHRS and YFSETQ. The CDR3 region is CASSNLTGVYQPQHF. As DNA, the CDR3 is TGCGCCAGCAGCAACCTGACAGGGGTTTATCAGCCCCAGCATTTT.

The V gene is TRBV7-9, the J gene TRBJ1-2, with D perhaps TRBD1 (6 bases). CDR3 size: 11 residues. The germline V gene encodes CDR1 SEHNR and CDR2 FQNEAQ (reference sequence). In nucleotides, the CDR3 is TGTGCGGGACATCGGAACTATGGCTACACCTTC. Its translation: CAGHRNYGYTF.

The rearrangement links TRBV6-5 to TRBJ2-7; TRBD2 aligns across 7 bases. The germline V gene encodes CDR1 MNHEY and CDR2 SVGAGI. This CDR3 is built from 13 residues. Germline trimming cut 5 bases from V and 6 bases from J; bases unmatched to any gene: 7. CDR3 bases: TGTGCCAGCAGTCCGGGGGGAACTGGCGAGCAGTACTTC. It specifies CASSPGGTGEQYF.

The V call is TRBV29-1, the J call TRBJ1-4; TRBD1 matches 8 bases. The length of the CDR3 is 13 residues. Per germline, CDR1 SQVTM and CDR2 ANQGSEA. With V trimmed by 5 bases and J by 7 bases, 6 bases remained unmatched. The CDR3 DNA reads as TGCAGCGTTCTCAGACAGGGGAGTGAAAAACTGTTTTTT. Its translation: CSVLRQGSEKLFF. The full variable domain, in which reference TRBV29-1 and TRBJ1-4 provide the parts outside the CDR3, is SAVISQKPSRDICQRGTSLTIQCQVDSQVTMMFWYRQQPGQSLTLIATANQGSEATYESGFVIDKFPISRPNLTFSTLTVSNMSPEDSSIYLCSVLRQGSEKLFFGSGTQLSVL.

This clone was observed a few times. The genes are TRBV6-1 and TRBJ1-5, with D hard to call. The CDR3 spans 13 residues. V was cut by 10 bases and J by 0 bases, with 10 bases left in between. CDR1 is MNHNS, CDR2 SASEGT, per germline. The CDR3 DNA reads TGTGCCACACTCTCTTATAGCAATCAGCCCCAGCATTTT. Amino acids: CATLSYSNQPQHF.

This clone has a single count. The genes are TRBV19 and TRBJ2-7, with D uncertain. The CDR3 is made up of 13 amino acids. CDR1 and CDR2 (germline): LNHDA, SQIVND (reference sequence). V was trimmed by 3 bases and J by 2 bases, leaving 8 bases between them. The CDR3 coding sequence is TGTGCCAGTAGTATTGGCAGGACCTACGAGCAGTACTTC. This gives the protein CASSIGRTYEQYF.